The 9 T cell receptor beta chains in this list originate from one sample, sequenced in a study of T-cell memory formation after mild COVID-19. TCRdb called the 5' RACE reads again in MiXCR, with one record for every CDR3 protein. The sample consists of a few hundred thousand distinct CDR3 sequences, about 15% of them appearing once. The sample taken for sequencing was PBMCs or a T cell subset sorted from them (not recorded which). The receptors shown here come from a man between 18 and 29 years old who had mild COVID-19 (a few samples of this study predate the infection). Cell type and time point are not known.

The chain uses TRBV12-3 or TRBV12-4 and TRBJ2-5; 7 nucleotides line up with TRBD1. This CDR3 contains 12 residues. Trimming cost V 7 bases and J 6 bases; bases outside gene matches: 5. The CDR3 is CASTRDSQTQYF. In DNA form, the CDR3 reads TGTGCCAGCACTAGGGACAGCCAGACCCAGTACTTC.

This clonotype was found a few times. The J gene is TRBJ1-1, the V gene TRBV9; TRBD1 matches at 7 bases. Germline V gives CDR1 SGDLS, CDR2 YYNGEE. CDR3 length: 14 residues. The V gene end was trimmed by 4 bases and the J gene end by 5 bases; junction bases not matched to a gene: 8. The CDR3 DNA reads as TGTGCCAGCAGCTCCCACAGGGGACTTACTGAAGCTTTCTTT. Amino acids: CASSSHRGLTEAFF.

This clonotype occurred a few times. The gene calls are TRBV7-3 and TRBJ1-1; D remains unclear. The V end lost 1 base, the J end lost 8 bases, and 11 bases lay between the germline ends. Germline loops: CDR1 SGHTA, CDR2 FQGTGA. CDR3 size: 13 residues. The CDR3 sequence: CASSLMAGREAFF. The DNA of the CDR3 is TGTGCCAGCAGCTTAATGGCCGGCCGCGAAGCTTTCTTT.

This clonotype was detected only a few times. This chain joins TRBV6-2 or TRBV6-3 and TRBJ2-3, with D perhaps matching TRBD1 or TRBD2 (5 bases each). CDR1 and CDR2 from the germline V gene are MNHEY and SVGEGT. V lost 0 bases to trimming and J lost 6 bases, with 13 bases between them. This CDR3 has 15 residues. The CDR3 DNA sequence: TGTGCCAGCAGTTACTCGCCTGGGGGAGTGGATACGCAGTATTTT. Translated, it gives CASSYSPGGVDTQYF.

The chain carries TRBV6-5 and TRBJ2-2; perhaps TRBD2 as D (5 bases). V shed 7 bases and J shed 0 bases, with 15 bases lying between them. Germline values: CDR1 MNHEY, CDR2 SVGAGI. The CDR3 runs to 16 residues. In nucleotides, the CDR3 is TGTGCCAGCAACTCAGCCGGAGCGGCGAACACCGGGGAGCTGTTTTTT. It yields the protein CASNSAGAANTGELFF.

This clonotype appeared a few times. This chain uses TRBV5-1 with TRBJ1-2, with 7 bases fitting TRBD1. The germline CDR1 and CDR2 sequences are SGHRS and YFSETQ. The CDR3 is 17 residues long. V gave up 4 bases and J gave up 2 bases; unmatched junction bases: 14. The CDR3 region has the DNA TGCGCCAGCAGCCACGGCCTATCCGGGACAGCCAACTATGGCTACACCTTC. It yields the protein CASSHGLSGTANYGYTF.

This clonotype was seen at least ten times. CDR3 in amino acids: CASSFLAGAPYEQYF. The CDR3 DNA reads TGTGCCAGCAGTTTTCTAGCGGGGGCCCCCTACGAGCAGTACTTC. J is TRBJ2-7 and V is TRBV12-3 or TRBV12-4; 10 bases are a match to TRBD2. V lost 3 bases to trimming and J lost 2 bases; unmatched junction nucleotides: 4. The CDR3 is 15 residues long.

This clonotype was observed a handful of times. The V and J genes are TRBV10-3 and TRBJ2-5, with 10 bases lining up with TRBD2. The CDR3 is 18 amino acids. V shed 2 bases, J shed 2 bases, and the junction held 11 bases outside the gene matches. CDR1 and CDR2 from the germline V gene are ENHRY and SYGVKD. In DNA form, the CDR3 reads TGTGCCATCAGTGAGGGGGATTGGAGCGGGGGGGTTCAAGAGACCCAGTACTTC. This translates into CAISEGDWSGGVQETQYF.

This chain uses TRBV5-8 with TRBJ2-7, with TRBD2 matching over 10 bases. CDR1 is SGHTS, CDR2 YDEGEE, per germline. The CDR3 runs to 15 residues. V was pared by 4 bases and J by 2 bases, with 6 bases of the junction left unmatched. CDR3 sequence reads: CASSPGTSVPYEQYF. In DNA form, the CDR3 reads TGTGCCAGCAGCCCCGGGACTAGCGTTCCCTACGAGCAGTACTTC.